The 20 T cell receptor beta chains in this list originate from one sample, sequenced in a study of blood T cell repertoires in COVID-19. Sequenced by immunoSEQ multiplex PCR; TCRdb stores in-frame clones only, minus some. The top ten hold 25% to 30% of the sample, which has about 84,000 clones, over 80% seen once. Sequencing was carried out using peripheral blood. The receptors originated from a woman aged 80 or older with acute or convalescent COVID-19.

V and J are TRBV6-5 and TRBJ2-2; the D gene is possibly TRBD2 (5 bases). The V and J ends lost 7 bases and 8 bases respectively, with 8 bases between them. The CDR3 extends over 11 amino acids. Germline values: CDR1 MNHEY, CDR2 SVGAGI. DNA for the CDR3: TGTGCCAGCACCGGACTGGGGGAGCTGTTTTTT. Encoded protein: CASTGLGELFF.

The genes are TRBV14 and TRBJ1-2; no firm D call. This CDR3 comprises 14 residues. V shed 2 bases and J shed 4 bases, with 11 bases lying between them. Germline CDR1 and CDR2: SGHDN and FVKESK. The CDR3 is CASSQRGSPYGYTF. The CDR3 DNA reads as TGTGCCAGCAGCCAACGCGGTTCTCCCTATGGCTACACCTTC.

This clone was counted only a few times. The chain employs TRBV3-1 (or the pseudogene TRBV3-2) and TRBJ2-2; no firm D call. With 2 bases removed from V and 2 bases from J, the gap between germline ends came to 6 bases. Looked up from germline, CDR1 is LGHDT and CDR2 is YNNKEL (reference sequence). The length of the CDR3 is 14 residues. CDR3 sequence reads: CASSQMSNTGELFF. The CDR3 DNA sequence: TGTGCCAGCAGCCAAATGTCAAACACCGGGGAGCTGTTTTTT.

V and J are TRBV5-5 and TRBJ1-1; 8 nucleotides align to TRBD1. The CDR3 sequence is 13 residues long. V shed 4 bases, J shed 8 bases, and the junction held 7 bases outside the gene matches. Looked up from germline, CDR1 is SGHKS and CDR2 is YYEKEE (reference sequence). The CDR3 nucleotides are TGTGCCAGCAGCCCCGGACAGGGACTAGAAGCTTTCTTT. Protein product: CASSPGQGLEAFF.

The chain combines TRBV6-5 with TRBJ2-7, with D possibly TRBD2 on 6 matching bases. The CDR3 totals 15 residues. Deletions cut 7 bases from V and 1 base from J, with 17 bases between. Germline CDR1 MNHEY, CDR2 SVGAGI. CDR3 sequence reads: CASTADGRTSYEQYF. In DNA, the CDR3 is TGTGCCAGCACCGCAGACGGGAGAACTTCCTACGAGCAGTACTTC.

This chain uses TRBV7-2 with TRBJ2-2; TRBD2 aligns across 12 bases. The CDR3 length is 15 residues. The V gene's germline CDR1 is SGHTA and CDR2 FQGNSA. Trimming cost V 5 bases and J 5 bases; bases outside gene matches: 3. CDR3 nucleotides: TGTGCCAGCAGCCAGACTAGCGGGAGTACCGGGGAGCTGTTTTTT. Protein: CASSQTSGSTGELFF. The complete variable domain, with remaining parts taken from reference TRBV7-2 and TRBJ2-2, reads GAGVSQSPSNKVTEKGKDVELRCDPISGHTALYWYRQSLGQGLEFLIYFQGNSAPDKSGLPSDRFSAERTGGSVSTLTIQRTQQEDSAVYLCASSQTSGSTGELFFGEGSRLTVL.

This clone came up a few times. The V gene is TRBV5-1, the J gene TRBJ1-5; TRBD1 might be the D (5 bases). V lost 4 bases to trimming and J lost 0 bases, with 8 bases between them. The length of the CDR3 is 14 residues. Per the germline V gene, CDR1 is SGHRS and CDR2 is YFSETQ. CDR3 sequence (DNA): TGCGCCAGCAGCCCCGACAGTAGCAATCAGCCCCAGCATTTT. This translates into CASSPDSSNQPQHF.

This rearrangement joins TRBV5-5 to TRBJ2-2; tentative D call: TRBD2 (5 bases). The CDR3 spans 13 residues. V was clipped by 0 bases and J by 8 bases, with 8 bases between them. Germline V CDR1 and CDR2: SGHKS, YYEKEE (reference sequence). In nucleotides, the CDR3 is TGTGCCAGCAGCTTGGCGGGCGGGGGGGAGCTGTTTTTT. Its translation: CASSLAGGGELFF. Supplemented by reference TRBV5-5 and TRBJ2-2, the full variable domain reads DAGVTQSPTHLIKTRGQQVTLRCSPISGHKSVSWYQQVLGQGPQFIFQYYEKEERGRGNFPDRFSARQFPNYSSELNVNALLLGDSALYLCASSLAGGGELFFGEGSRLTVL.

The chain links TRBV18 to TRBJ2-1; 12 nucleotides align to TRBD2. V gave up 4 bases and J gave up 4 bases; unmatched junction bases: 8. CDR3 length: 17 amino acids. Germline CDR1 reads KGHSH; CDR2 reads LQKENI. CDR3 in amino acids: CASSLALAGGDYNEQFF. DNA of the CDR3: TGTGCCAGCTCACTTGCGCTAGCGGGAGGGGATTACAATGAGCAGTTCTTC.

The rearrangement joins TRBV7-9 to TRBJ2-3; 10 bases are shared with TRBD2. Per germline, CDR1 SEHNR and CDR2 FQNEAQ (reference sequence). The CDR3 contains 16 residues. J gave up 8 bases and V 5 bases, and 13 bases lay outside the gene matches. CDR3 sequence: CASSPFGAGGPGTQYF. CDR3 coding DNA: TGTGCCAGCAGCCCATTTGGAGCGGGAGGGCCGGGTACGCAGTATTTT. Looking up the rest from reference TRBV7-9 and TRBJ2-3 gives the full variable domain: DTGVSQNPRHKITKRGQNVTFRCDPISEHNRLYWYRQTLGQGPEFLTYFQNEAQLEKSRLLSDRFSAERPKGSFSTLEIQRTEQGDSAMYLCASSPFGAGGPGTQYFGPGTRLTVL.

This chain links TRBV7-2 with TRBJ2-7; D is possibly TRBD1 (5 bases). The V end lost 3 bases, the J end lost 6 bases, and 9 bases lay between the germline ends. Per germline, CDR1 SGHTA and CDR2 FQGNSA. There are 12 residues in the CDR3. CDR3 sequence reads: CASSFTGSEQYF. The CDR3 DNA reads TGTGCCAGCAGCTTTACAGGTTCCGAGCAGTACTTC.

V usage is TRBV3-1 (or the pseudogene TRBV3-2) and J usage is TRBJ1-3; the D gene is possibly TRBD1 (6 bases). The CDR3 runs 14 residues. The V gene lost 3 bases and the J gene lost 3 bases, with 9 bases spanning the gap. CDR1 is LGHDT and CDR2 is YNNKEL in the germline V gene (reference sequence). The CDR3 nucleotides are TGTGCCAGCAGCCAGGGGGCGGGTGGAAACACCATATATTTT. Translating it yields CASSQGAGGNTIYF.

This clone was detected only once. The rearrangement links TRBV5-1 to TRBJ2-1; no clear D gene. This CDR3 spans 15 amino acids. The V and J ends lost 0 bases and 2 bases respectively, with 9 bases between them. Germline V CDR1 and CDR2: SGHRS, YFSETQ. CDR3 region: CASSLGGLTYNEQFF. The CDR3 DNA reads TGCGCCAGCAGCTTGGGTGGCCTGACCTACAATGAGCAGTTCTTC.

The rearrangement links TRBV2 to TRBJ1-3, with TRBD1 matching 8 bases. This CDR3 spans 15 amino acids. V gave up 6 bases and J gave up 4 bases; unmatched junction bases: 8. Per the germline V gene, CDR1 is SNHLY and CDR2 is FYNNEI. This chain's CDR3 is CASRAGTGPGNTIYF. In nucleotides, the CDR3 is TGTGCCAGCAGGGCCGGGACAGGCCCGGGAAACACCATATATTTT.

The rearrangement uses TRBV5-5 and TRBJ2-7; TRBD1 agrees at 9 bases. The ends lost 4 bases at V and 1 base at J; junction bases unmatched: 6. This CDR3 has 15 amino acids. Germline V lookup: CDR1 SGHKS, CDR2 YYEKEE (reference sequence). The CDR3 loop is CASSPGTGRSYEQYF. The CDR3, as DNA: TGTGCCAGCAGCCCCGGGACAGGGAGGTCCTACGAGCAGTACTTC. Looking up the rest from reference TRBV5-5 and TRBJ2-7 gives the full variable domain: DAGVTQSPTHLIKTRGQQVTLRCSPISGHKSVSWYQQVLGQGPQFIFQYYEKEERGRGNFPDRFSARQFPNYSSELNVNALLLGDSALYLCASSPGTGRSYEQYFGPGTRLTVT.

This clone was counted only a few times. This chain uses TRBV18 with TRBJ1-5; 7 bases are shared with TRBD1. This CDR3 is 15 amino acids long. With 5 bases clipped from V and 5 bases from J, the junction kept 9 bases outside the gene matches. CDR1 is KGHSH and CDR2 is LQKENI in the germline V gene. The CDR3 is CASSGYDRADQPQHF. DNA for the CDR3: TGTGCCAGCTCAGGGTATGACAGGGCTGATCAGCCCCAGCATTTT. Together with reference TRBV18 and TRBJ1-5, the CDR3 gives the full variable domain: NAGVMQNPRHLVRRRGQEARLRCSPMKGHSHVYWYRQLPEEGLKFMVYLQKENIIDESGMPKERFSAEFPKEGPSILRIQQVVRGDSAAYFCASSGYDRADQPQHFGDGTRLSIL.

The DNA for the CDR3 is TGTGCCAGCAGTCCCCAGGGGGACCTCAATCAGCCCCAGCATTTT. Protein sequence: CASSPQGDLNQPQHF. The chain is built from TRBV14 and TRBJ1-5, with 7 bases matching TRBD1. With V trimmed by 6 bases and J by 3 bases, 8 bases remained unmatched. The germline V gene encodes CDR1 SGHDN and CDR2 FVKESK. The CDR3 has 15 residues.

This chain joins TRBV14 and TRBJ1-5; D gene uncertain. Germline values: CDR1 SGHDN, CDR2 FVKESK. There are 13 residues in the CDR3. V gave up 1 base and J gave up 5 bases, with 6 bases separating them. CDR3 nucleotides: TGTGCCAGCAGCCAAGTTGAGGATCAGCCCCAGCATTTT. Translation gives CASSQVEDQPQHF.

This clone was seen once. The V and J genes are TRBV5-1 and TRBJ2-3, with 8 bases aligning to TRBD2. The CDR3 sequence is 16 residues long. CDR1 SGHRS and CDR2 YFSETQ come from the germline V gene. V lost 0 bases, J lost 4 bases, and 7 bases stayed unmatched. The CDR3 DNA is TGCGCCAGCAGCTTGGGAGCGGGAGATCGCGCAGATACGCAGTATTTT. Amino acid sequence: CASSLGAGDRADTQYF.

The CDR3 DNA sequence: TGTGCCCACAAAGTCCGGGGGGCAAGTAACGAGCAGTACTTC. It encodes CAHKVRGASNEQYF. The gene calls are TRBV24-1 and TRBJ2-7, with D perhaps TRBD2 (7 bases). The CDR3 is made up of 14 amino acids. Deletions cut 12 bases from V and 5 bases from J, with 22 bases between. Germline assignment: CDR1 KGHDR and CDR2 SFDVKD.